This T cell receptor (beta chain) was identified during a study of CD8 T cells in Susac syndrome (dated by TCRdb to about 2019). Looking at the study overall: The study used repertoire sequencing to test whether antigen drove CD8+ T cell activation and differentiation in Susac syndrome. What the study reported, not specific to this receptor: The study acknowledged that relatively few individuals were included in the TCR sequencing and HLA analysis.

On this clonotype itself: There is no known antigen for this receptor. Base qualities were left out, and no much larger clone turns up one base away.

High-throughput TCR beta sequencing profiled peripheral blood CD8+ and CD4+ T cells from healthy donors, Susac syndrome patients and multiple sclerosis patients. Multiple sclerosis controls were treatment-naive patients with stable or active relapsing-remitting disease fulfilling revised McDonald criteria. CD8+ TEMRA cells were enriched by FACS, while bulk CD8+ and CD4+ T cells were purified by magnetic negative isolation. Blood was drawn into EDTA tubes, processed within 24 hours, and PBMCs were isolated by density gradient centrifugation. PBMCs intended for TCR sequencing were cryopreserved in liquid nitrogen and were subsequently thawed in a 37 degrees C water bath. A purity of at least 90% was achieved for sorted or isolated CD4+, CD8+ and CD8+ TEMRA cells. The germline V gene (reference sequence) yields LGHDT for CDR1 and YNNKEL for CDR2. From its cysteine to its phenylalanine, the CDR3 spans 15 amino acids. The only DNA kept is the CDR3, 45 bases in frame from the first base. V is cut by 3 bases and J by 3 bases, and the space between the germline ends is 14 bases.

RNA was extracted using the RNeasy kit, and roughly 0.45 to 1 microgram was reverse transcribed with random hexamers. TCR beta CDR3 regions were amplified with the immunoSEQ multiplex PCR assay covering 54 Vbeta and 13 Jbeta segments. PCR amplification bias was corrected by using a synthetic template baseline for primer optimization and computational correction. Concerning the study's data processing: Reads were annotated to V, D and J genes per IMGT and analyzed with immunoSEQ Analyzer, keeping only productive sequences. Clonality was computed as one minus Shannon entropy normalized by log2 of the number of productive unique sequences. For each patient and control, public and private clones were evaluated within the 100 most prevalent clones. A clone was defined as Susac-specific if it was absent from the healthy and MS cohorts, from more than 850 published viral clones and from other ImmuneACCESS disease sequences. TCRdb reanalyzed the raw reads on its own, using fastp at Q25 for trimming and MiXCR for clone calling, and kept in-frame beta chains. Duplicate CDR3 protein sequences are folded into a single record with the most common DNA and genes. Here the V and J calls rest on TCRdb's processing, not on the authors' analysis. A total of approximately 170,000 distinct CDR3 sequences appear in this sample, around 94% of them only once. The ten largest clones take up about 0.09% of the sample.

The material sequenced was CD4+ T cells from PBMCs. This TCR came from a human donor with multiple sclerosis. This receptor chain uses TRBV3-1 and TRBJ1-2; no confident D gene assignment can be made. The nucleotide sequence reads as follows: TGTGCCAGCAGCCATTTCGAAGTCGGCTACTATGGCTACACCTTC. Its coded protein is CASSHFEVGYYGYTF.